The next 16 T cell receptor beta chains were all read from a single sample in a study of shared clonotypes between healthy human individuals. Profiled with immunoSEQ multiplex PCR; TCRdb holds only in-frame clones, not every one. The table includes roughly 640,000 clones, 74% detected once. Material for sequencing was memory CD4+ T cells sorted from blood. Subset denoted: CD45RA-negative fraction. The receptors come from a young woman in good health.

The V call is TRBV2, the J call TRBJ2-2, with 9 bases fitting TRBD1. With 6 bases clipped from V and 4 bases from J, the junction kept 6 bases outside the gene matches. CDR1 is SNHLY, CDR2 FYNNEI, per germline. There are 15 residues in the CDR3. This chain's CDR3 is CASRGQGPVTGELFF. DNA for the CDR3: TGTGCCAGCAGAGGACAGGGGCCGGTCACCGGGGAGCTGTTTTTT.

This clone was detected many times. The J gene is TRBJ2-5, the V gene TRBV27; 7 nucleotides align to TRBD2. Germline V gene data show CDR1 as MNHEY and CDR2 as SMNVEV (reference sequence). CDR3 length: 16 amino acids. V dropped 5 bases and J dropped 2; count of bases not matched to a gene: 11. The CDR3 protein is CASSKRPGGGQETQYF. The CDR3 nucleotides read TGTGCCAGCAGTAAACGTCCGGGAGGAGGACAAGAGACCCAGTACTTC.

This clone was counted a single time. The chain combines TRBV27 with TRBJ1-6, with a possible D match to TRBD1 (5 bases). The germline CDR1 and CDR2 sequences are MNHEY and SMNVEV (reference sequence). This CDR3 is built from 13 residues. V dropped 8 bases and J dropped 2 bases, with 7 bases sitting between them. CDR3 in DNA: TGTGCCAGCCGGGGCCCCTATAATTCACCCCTCCACTTT. It codes for CASRGPYNSPLHF.

V usage is TRBV18 and J usage is TRBJ1-5; D is perhaps TRBD1 (6 bases). The V end was cut by 2 bases, the J end by 3 bases, with 11 bases between. The CDR3 length is 15 residues. CDR1 and CDR2 (germline): KGHSH, LQKENI. The CDR3 loop is CASSPYRDDNQPQHF. The CDR3 DNA reads as TGTGCCAGCTCACCATACAGGGACGACAATCAGCCCCAGCATTTT.

The V and J genes are TRBV6-1 and TRBJ2-3, with D uncertain. Trimming cost V 10 bases and J 0 bases, with 5 bases left between them. CDR1 MNHNS and CDR2 SASEGT come from the germline V gene. This CDR3 comprises 11 residues. CDR3 coding DNA: TGTGCCACCCAGAGCACAGATACGCAGTATTTT. Its protein is CATQSTDTQYF.

In DNA form, the CDR3 reads TGCGCCAGCAGCTTGGGTGAGGGCAGATTAATACGGTTCTTC. Translation: CASSLGEGRLIRFF. The V gene is TRBV5-1, the J gene TRBJ2-1, with a weak D call TRBD2 (5 bases). The CDR3 has 14 residues. The V gene lost 0 bases and the J gene lost 15 bases, with 19 bases spanning the gap. Germline lookup yields CDR1 SGHRS and CDR2 YFSETQ. The variable domain in full, with the rest retrieved from reference TRBV5-1 and TRBJ2-1, is KAGVTQTPRYLIKTRGQQVTLSCSPISGHRSVSWYQQTPGQGLQFLFEYFSETQRNKGNFPGRFSGRQFSNSRSEMNVSTLELGDSALYLCASSLGEGRLIRFFGPGTRLTVL.

The J gene is TRBJ2-7, the V gene TRBV6-5; TRBD1 might be the D (7 bases). The CDR3 sequence is 15 residues long. Germline values: CDR1 MNHEY, CDR2 SVGAGI. Trimming pared 6 bases from V and 4 bases from J, leaving 19 bases between. CDR3 nucleotides: TGTGCCAGCAGCCACGACAGGGACTTGGGTTACGAGCAGTACTTC. Encoded protein: CASSHDRDLGYEQYF.

The chain couples TRBV5-1 to TRBJ2-7, with TRBD1 matching over 12 bases. Losses at the gene ends were 4 bases for V and 6 bases for J; bases not matched to a gene: 5. CDR3 length: 14 amino acids. The germline V gene has CDR1 SGHRS and CDR2 YFSETQ. CDR3 sequence reads: CASSQGQGASEQYF. The CDR3 DNA is TGCGCCAGCAGCCAGGGACAGGGGGCCTCCGAGCAGTACTTC.

A word on this clone: Other nucleotide sequences in the sample specify the same CDR3. The chain has TRBV7-9 and TRBJ2-1; D gene ambiguous. Looked up from germline, CDR1 is SEHNR and CDR2 is FQNEAQ (reference sequence). V lost 2 bases and J 6 bases, leaving 8 bases between the germline ends. This CDR3 region has 13 residues. Written as DNA, the CDR3 is TGTGCCAGCAGCTTAAGCCTAGGCAATGAGCAGTTCTTC. Encoded protein: CASSLSLGNEQFF.

CDR3: CASSANLTGGGNQPQHF. In DNA form, the CDR3 reads TGTGCCAGCAGTGCTAATTTGACAGGGGGCGGTAATCAGCCCCAGCATTTT. This chain uses TRBV6-4 with TRBJ1-5; 10 bases are shared with TRBD1. This CDR3 is built from 17 residues. The germline CDR1 and CDR2 sequences are MRHNA and SNTAGT. With 4 bases clipped from V and 4 bases from J, the junction kept 10 bases outside the gene matches.

This clone was seen only a few times. The sample has other DNA sequences that encode this CDR3 too. The rearrangement uses TRBV5-1 and TRBJ2-1, with a tentative D call TRBD1 (6 bases). In germline, CDR1 is SGHRS, CDR2 YFSETQ. The CDR3 is 15 residues long. V was shortened by 4 bases and J by 0 bases, with 11 bases between the two germline ends. The CDR3 spells CASSLDRSSYNEQFF. CDR3 nucleotide sequence: TGCGCCAGCAGCCTAGACAGGAGCTCCTACAATGAGCAGTTCTTC. The complete variable domain, with remaining parts taken from reference TRBV5-1 and TRBJ2-1, reads KAGVTQTPRYLIKTRGQQVTLSCSPISGHRSVSWYQQTPGQGLQFLFEYFSETQRNKGNFPGRFSGRQFSNSRSEMNVSTLELGDSALYLCASSLDRSSYNEQFFGPGTRLTVL.

Turning to this clone: Different DNA sequences within this sample yield the same CDR3. The genes are TRBV19 and TRBJ2-7; the D gene is possibly TRBD1 (6 bases). The CDR3 is 15 amino acids. The germline CDR1 and CDR2 sequences are LNHDA and SQIVND (reference sequence). V was clipped by 4 bases and J by 1 base, with 14 bases between them. CDR3 amino acids: CASSNQGTASYEQYF. The CDR3 bases are TGTGCCAGTAGTAATCAGGGGACCGCTTCCTACGAGCAGTACTTC.

The V and J genes are TRBV5-1 and TRBJ2-1; D perhaps matches TRBD2 (5 bases). The germline V gene encodes CDR1 SGHRS and CDR2 YFSETQ. The CDR3 consists of 16 residues. V lost 0 bases, J lost 9 bases, and 19 bases lay in between. The CDR3 is CASSLGSGFIVREQFF. CDR3 nucleotides: TGCGCCAGCAGCTTGGGGTCGGGATTCATTGTGCGTGAGCAGTTCTTC. Together with reference TRBV5-1 and TRBJ2-1, the CDR3 gives the full variable domain: KAGVTQTPRYLIKTRGQQVTLSCSPISGHRSVSWYQQTPGQGLQFLFEYFSETQRNKGNFPGRFSGRQFSNSRSEMNVSTLELGDSALYLCASSLGSGFIVREQFFGPGTRLTVL.

The chain employs TRBV7-6 and TRBJ1-1, with a tentative D call TRBD1 (5 bases). The CDR3 has 18 amino acids. Germline lookup yields CDR1 SGHVS and CDR2 FNYEAQ. Trimming removed 5 bases from V and 4 bases from J, with 26 bases in between. Written as DNA, the CDR3 is TGTGCCAGCAGCCCGTCGGCGGCCCAGGGACCTTGGGGCACTGAAGCTTTCTTT. This translates into CASSPSAAQGPWGTEAFF.

The CDR3 spells CASSLVRLAEGGTQYF. The DNA for the CDR3 is TGTGCCAGCAGCTTAGTAAGGTTAGCAGAAGGCGGGACCCAGTACTTC. This chain connects TRBV7-2 to TRBJ2-5; D unresolved. Germline loops: CDR1 SGHTA, CDR2 FQGNSA. CDR3 length: 16 amino acids. Trimming left V 1 base short and J 7 bases short, with 19 bases between.

The chain links TRBV27 to TRBJ1-6; no firm D call. Germline CDR1 and CDR2: MNHEY and SMNVEV (reference sequence). The V end was cut by 8 bases, the J end by 9 bases, with 14 bases between. This CDR3 comprises 13 residues. The CDR3: CASQWGAGSPLHF. In DNA, the CDR3 is TGTGCCAGCCAATGGGGAGCGGGTTCACCCCTCCACTTT.